A selection of T cell receptor beta chains follows, all from one sample in a study of blood T cell repertoires in COVID-19. The method was immunoSEQ multiplex PCR; TCRdb's version includes in-frame clones alone and lacks a portion of them. The sample lists roughly 300,000 clones, roughly nine tenths occurring once. The source material was PBMCs or T cells enriched from blood (not recorded which). The receptors come from a woman aged 25 to 39 who had recovered from COVID-19. The CDR3 runs from the conserved cysteine through the conserved F or W. A D gene is named only where the DNA matches it firmly. The listing skips clone size in some rows; elsewhere it reads once, few, many or a size class.

CDR3 protein	CDR3 DNA	clone size	D gene	CDR3 length	J gene	V gene
CASTRPQGRNTIYF	TGTGCCAGCACTCGTCCGCAGGGCAGAAACACCATATATTTT	NA	NA	14	TRBJ1-3	TRBV28
CAWGGGPTEAFF	TGTGCCTGGGGGGGTGGGCCCACTGAAGCTTTCTTT	NA	NA	12	TRBJ1-1	TRBV30
CASSLLAGKSSYNEQFF	TGTGCCAGCAGCTTACTAGCGGGGAAGAGCTCCTACAATGAGCAGTTCTTC	once	TRBD2	17	TRBJ2-1	TRBV11-2
CASSRRTGGSYNEQFF	TGTGCCAGCAGCAGACGGACAGGGGGCTCCTACAATGAGCAGTTCTTC	NA	TRBD1	16	TRBJ2-1	TRBV14
CSIKLAGAPSYNEQFF	TGCAGCATAAAACTAGCGGGGGCCCCGTCTTACAATGAGCAGTTCTTC	NA	TRBD2	16	TRBJ2-1	TRBV29-1
CASSLTHRGPLIGYTF	TGCGCCAGCAGCTTGACCCACAGGGGTCCCCTAATTGGCTACACCTTC	NA	TRBD1	16	TRBJ1-2	TRBV5-1
CASSDRGGKNTEAFF	TGCGCCAGCAGTGACCGCGGGGGGAAGAACACTGAAGCTTTCTTT	few	NA	15	TRBJ1-1	TRBV10-1
CASSLEGQMTYEQYF	TGCGCCAGCAGCTTAGAGGGACAGATGACCTACGAGCAGTACTTC	NA	TRBD1	15	TRBJ2-7	TRBV5-1
CASRAEGYGYTF	TGTGCCAGCAGAGCCGAGGGTTATGGCTACACCTTC	NA	NA	12	TRBJ1-2	TRBV27
CASNTGTDPYNEQFF	TGCGCCAGCAATACCGGGACTGACCCCTACAATGAGCAGTTCTTC	NA	NA	15	TRBJ2-1	TRBV5-1
CASSYSGAQGNGYTF	TGTGCCAGCAGTTACTCGGGGGCACAGGGGAATGGCTACACCTTC	NA	TRBD1	15	TRBJ1-2	TRBV6-5
CASSYPPSGGREADTQYF	TGTGCCAGCAGTTACCCCCCTTCTGGAGGCAGGGAGGCAGATACGCAGTATTTT	NA	NA	18	TRBJ2-3	TRBV6-2/TRBV6-3
CASSDLARGGTQETQYF	TGTGCCAGCAGTGATCTGGCGCGGGGGGGCACCCAAGAGACCCAGTACTTC	NA	TRBD2	17	TRBJ2-5	TRBV6-1
CASSLAGAGNTIYF	TGTGCCAGCAGCTTGGCAGGGGCTGGAAACACCATATATTTT	NA	NA	14	TRBJ1-3	TRBV11-2
CASRLTGVGETQYF	TGTGCCAGCAGACTGACAGGGGTGGGGGAGACCCAGTACTTC	once	TRBD1	14	TRBJ2-5	TRBV28
CASSLIDEQYF	TGTGCCAGCAGCTTGATAGACGAGCAGTACTTC	NA	NA	11	TRBJ2-7	TRBV7-9
CASSRGLAGRSSYEQYF	TGTGCCAGCAGCCGGGGGCTAGCGGGGCGATCTTCCTACGAGCAGTACTTC	NA	TRBD2	17	TRBJ2-7	TRBV5-6
CASRSGGQGNTEAFF	TGTGCCAGTAGAAGCGGGGGACAGGGCAACACTGAAGCTTTCTTT	NA	TRBD1	15	TRBJ1-1	TRBV19
CASSLDRVHGYTF	TGCGCCAGCAGCCTGGACAGGGTCCATGGCTACACCTTC	NA	TRBD1	13	TRBJ1-2	TRBV5-1
CASSRSDYGLMNTEAFF	TGTGCCAGCAGTCGCTCAGACTACGGTCTGATGAACACTGAAGCTTTCTTT	NA	NA	17	TRBJ1-1	TRBV27
CASSPGGNQPQHF	TGTGCCAGCAGTCCCGGGGGCAATCAGCCCCAGCATTTT	NA	NA	13	TRBJ1-5	TRBV12-3/TRBV12-4
CASSPDRVSGNTIYF	TGTGCCAGCAGCCCAGACAGGGTGTCTGGAAACACCATATATTTT	NA	TRBD1	15	TRBJ1-3	TRBV3-1/TRBV3-2
CASSTQGDPTDTQYF	TGTGCCAGCAGCACACAGGGGGACCCCACAGATACGCAGTATTTT	NA	TRBD1	15	TRBJ2-3	TRBV7-8
CASSAGQGANTEAFF	TGCGCCAGCAGCGCGGGACAGGGAGCGAACACTGAAGCTTTCTTT	once	TRBD1	15	TRBJ1-1	TRBV5-1
CASSELGTGANSPLHF	TGTGCCAGCAGTGAACTGGGTACAGGGGCTAATTCACCCCTCCACTTT	NA	TRBD1	16	TRBJ1-6	TRBV6-1
CASSNRDRAYEQYF	TGTGCCAGCAGCAACCGGGACAGGGCCTACGAGCAGTACTTC	NA	NA	14	TRBJ2-7	TRBV21-1
CASSNQGGADTEAFF	TGTGCCAGCAGTAACCAGGGGGGAGCGGACACTGAAGCTTTCTTT	NA	TRBD1	15	TRBJ1-1	TRBV2
CATRQGDSNQPQHF	TGCGCCACCAGACAAGGGGATAGCAATCAGCCCCAGCATTTT	NA	NA	14	TRBJ1-5	TRBV10-1
CASRGREGSTGELFF	TGTGCCAGCCGTGGTAGGGAAGGGAGCACCGGGGAGCTGTTTTTT	NA	NA	15	TRBJ2-2	TRBV7-9
CSVGSGDTQYF	TGCAGCGTTGGTTCAGGGGATACGCAGTATTTT	NA	NA	11	TRBJ2-3	TRBV29-1
CASSIQGPSETQYF	TGCGCCAGCAGCATTCAGGGTCCGTCAGAGACCCAGTACTTC	NA	NA	14	TRBJ2-5	TRBV5-1
CATKRDRYSYEQYF	TGTGCCACGAAGAGGGACAGGTACTCCTACGAGCAGTACTTC	NA	TRBD1	14	TRBJ2-7	TRBV27
CASSFLAGGTGELFF	TGTGCCAGCAGCTTTTTGGCGGGGGGTACCGGGGAGCTGTTTTTT	NA	TRBD2	15	TRBJ2-2	TRBV11-2
CASSPRGSGGGSTDTQYF	TGCGCCAGCAGCCCTCGCGGTAGCGGCGGCGGTAGCACAGATACGCAGTATTTT	NA	NA	18	TRBJ2-3	TRBV5-1
CASSPGQVNQETQYF	TGCGCCAGCAGCCCCGGACAAGTTAACCAAGAGACCCAGTACTTC	NA	NA	15	TRBJ2-5	TRBV4-3
CASTTGDGTDTQYF	TGCGCCAGCACCACAGGGGACGGCACAGATACGCAGTATTTT	NA	TRBD1	14	TRBJ2-3	TRBV5-1
CASSERDRGVNTEAFF	TGCGCCAGCAGTGAGCGGGACAGGGGCGTGAACACTGAAGCTTTCTTT	few	TRBD1	16	TRBJ1-1	TRBV10-2
CASSLGPPNTEAFF	TGTGCCAGCAGTTTGGGCCCTCCCAACACTGAAGCTTTCTTT	NA	NA	14	TRBJ1-1	TRBV28
CATSDFSGGQGNEQFF	TGTGCCACCAGTGATTTCAGCGGCGGGCAGGGGAATGAGCAGTTCTTC	NA	NA	16	TRBJ2-1	TRBV24-1
CASSRRGGANPPEQYF	TGTGCCAGCAGCCGCCGCGGGGGGGCGAATCCCCCCGAGCAGTACTTC	NA	TRBD2	16	TRBJ2-7	TRBV3-1/TRBV3-2
CASSATSGGTYEQYF	TGTGCCAGCAGCGCCACTAGCGGGGGAACCTACGAGCAGTACTTC	NA	TRBD2	15	TRBJ2-7	TRBV7-6
CASSYPTIAGFTDTQYF	TGTGCCAGCAGTTACCCAACGATAGCGGGGTTCACAGATACGCAGTATTTT	NA	TRBD2	17	TRBJ2-3	TRBV6-2/TRBV6-3
CATSRGGGPYEQYF	TGTGCCACCAGCAGAGGGGGGGGACCCTACGAGCAGTACTTC	NA	TRBD2	14	TRBJ2-7	TRBV15
CATSDVSGGTGVNEQFF	TGTGCCACCAGTGACGTCTCCGGGGGGACAGGGGTCAATGAGCAGTTCTTC	NA	TRBD1	17	TRBJ2-1	TRBV24-1
CASSQVRLRGNSPLHF	TGCGCCAGCAGCCAAGTGAGACTCAGGGGGAATTCACCCCTCCACTTT	NA	TRBD1	16	TRBJ1-6	TRBV4-1
CASSPDARTVAYF	TGTGCCAGCTCACCGGACGCTCGGACAGTTGCGTACTTC	NA	NA	13	TRBJ2-5	TRBV18
CASSTRALYGYTF	TGTGCCAGCTCAACGAGGGCCCTCTATGGCTACACCTTC	NA	NA	13	TRBJ1-2	TRBV12-3/TRBV12-4
CASSLVGETYEQYF	TGTGCCAGCAGCTTAGTAGGAGAAACCTACGAGCAGTACTTC	NA	NA	14	TRBJ2-7	TRBV11-2
CASSESGRTGAGELFF	TGCGCCAGCAGTGAGTCCGGTAGGACAGGGGCCGGGGAGCTGTTTTTT	NA	TRBD1	16	TRBJ2-2	TRBV10-1
CASSHQGVEAFF	TGTGCCAGTAGTCACCAGGGGGTTGAAGCTTTCTTT	many	TRBD1	12	TRBJ1-1	TRBV19
CASSLSTGVEKLFF	TGTGCCAGCAGCTTAAGCACCGGAGTGGAAAAACTGTTTTTT	once	NA	14	TRBJ1-4	TRBV7-9
CASSTQGVNTEAFF	TGTGCCAGTAGTACTCAGGGGGTGAACACTGAAGCTTTCTTT	few	TRBD1	14	TRBJ1-1	TRBV19
CASSELGSGGANEQFF	TGTGCCAGCAGTGAACTCGGTAGCGGGGGCGCCAATGAGCAGTTCTTC	NA	TRBD2	16	TRBJ2-1	TRBV25-1
CASSTRPAGPYNEQFF	TGTGCCAGTAGTACCCGACCGGCGGGGCCCTACAATGAGCAGTTCTTC	few	NA	16	TRBJ2-1	TRBV19
CATSDSPDSSGSTDTQYF	TGTGCCACCAGTGATTCCCCGGACTCGTCCGGGAGCACAGATACGCAGTATTTT	NA	NA	18	TRBJ2-3	TRBV24-1